These T cell receptor beta chains were read from a single sample in a study of shared clonotypes between healthy human individuals. The repertoire was sequenced with immunoSEQ multiplex PCR; TCRdb's copy has only in-frame clones and lacks some. Found here are around 2.3 million clones, approximately 94% of them singletons; the top ten hold about 0.13%. Sequenced input: naive CD4+ T cells sorted from blood. These receptors were obtained from a man between 18 and 35 years old in good health. Both conserved end residues are part of each CDR3. Each record gives: J gene, D gene, clone size, V gene, CDR3 DNA, CDR3 protein. The D gene is left open where the match is weak. Some rows mark clone size as missing; the rest say once, few, many or name a class of expanded clone.

TRBJ1-5 | . | . | TRBV4-3 | TGCGCCAGCAGCCCAGGCGGCAATCAGCCCCAGCATTTT | CASSPGGNQPQHF
TRBJ2-5 | . | . | TRBV18 | TGTGCCAGCTCACCCTTTAGCCAGGAGACCCAGTACTTC | CASSPFSQETQYF
TRBJ2-7 | . | once | TRBV10-1 | TGCGCCAGCAGTGAGTCGGGCAGGGTGTCCGAGCAGTACTTC | CASSESGRVSEQYF
TRBJ1-5 | TRBD1 | . | TRBV30 | TGTGCCTGGAGTGGAACCCGGACAGGGGGCCAGCCCCAGCATTTT | CAWSGTRTGGQPQHF
TRBJ1-6 | TRBD1 | . | TRBV6-1 | TGTGCCAGCAGTGAAGGGACAGGAGATAATTCACCCCTCCACTTT | CASSEGTGDNSPLHF
TRBJ2-3 | . | . | TRBV7-3 | TGTGCCAGCAGCCTGGGGTCATCGGAGACAGATACGCAGTATTTT | CASSLGSSETDTQYF
TRBJ2-5 | TRBD2 | once | TRBV11-3 | TGTGCCAGCAGCCCGGGTAGCGGGAGTGGGGCCTATGAGACCCAGTACTTC | CASSPGSGSGAYETQYF
TRBJ2-2 | . | . | TRBV6-4 | TGTGCCAGCAGTGACGACCCCACCGGGGAGCTGTTTTTT | CASSDDPTGELFF
TRBJ1-4 | . | . | TRBV2 | TGTGCCAGCAGTACCCGGTCCCTGCCGACGGGGGAAGACTATGAAAAACTGTTTTTT | CASSTRSLPTGEDYEKLFF
TRBJ2-2 | . | . | TRBV5-1 | TGCGCCAGCAGCTCAGCACCAGGGTCCGGGGAGCTGTTTTTT | CASSSAPGSGELFF
TRBJ2-2 | . | . | TRBV28 | TGTGCCAGCAGTGAAGCGAACACCGGGGAGCTGTTTTTT | CASSEANTGELFF
TRBJ2-7 | TRBD1 | . | TRBV10-3 | TGTGCCACGTCCGGAGGACAGGGGGCCTACTACGAGCAGTACTTC | CATSGGQGAYYEQYF
TRBJ1-5 | . | . | TRBV21-1 | TGTGCCAGCAGCAGAGGGGGGAGCAATCAGCCCCAGCATTTT | CASSRGGSNQPQHF
TRBJ2-7 | . | . | TRBV2 | TGTGCCAGCAGTGAAAGCGAGCAGTACTTC | CASSESEQYF
TRBJ2-3 | . | . | TRBV21-1 | TGTGCCAGCAGCCCCAAAGGGACAGATACGCAGTATTTT | CASSPKGTDTQYF
TRBJ1-4 | . | . | TRBV6-1 | TGTGCCAGCAAGTTGACATTAACTAATGAAAAACTGTTTTTT | CASKLTLTNEKLFF
TRBJ2-7 | TRBD1 | . | TRBV27 | TGTGCCAGCAGTTGGACCGGGACAGGGGATGGGCAGTACTTC | CASSWTGTGDGQYF
TRBJ2-1 | . | . | TRBV2 | TGTGCCAGCAGGGGGGAGATGTTCAATGAGCAGTTCTTC | CASRGEMFNEQFF
TRBJ1-2 | . | . | TRBV9 | TGTGCCAGCAGCGTAGCTAGACCCGGGGGACTTTATGGCTACACCTTC | CASSVARPGGLYGYTF
TRBJ2-1 | . | . | TRBV7-9 | TGTGCCAGCAGCTTAATGGGTTTCCCCTACAATGAGCAGTTCTTC | CASSLMGFPYNEQFF
TRBJ1-2 | TRBD1 | . | TRBV25-1 | TGTGCCAGCAGTGGTTCCGGGACAGGGAACTATGGCTACACCTTC | CASSGSGTGNYGYTF
TRBJ1-6 | TRBD1 | . | TRBV5-4 | TGTGCCAGCAGCTTGGGAGGGACAGGAAATTCACCCCTCCACTTT | CASSLGGTGNSPLHF
TRBJ1-1 | . | once | TRBV6-5 | TGTGCCAGCACCGTCGGGGGGATGGGGAACACTGAAGCTTTCTTT | CASTVGGMGNTEAFF
TRBJ2-7 | . | once | TRBV6-1 | TGTGCCAGCAGTGAAGCTCCGAGGCCCTACGAGCAGTACTTC | CASSEAPRPYEQYF
TRBJ2-1 | . | . | TRBV18 | TGTGCCAGCTCACCGGGGGGATCCTACAATGAGCAGTTCTTC | CASSPGGSYNEQFF
TRBJ1-1 | . | few | TRBV29-1 | TGCAGCGTTGACAGAGCCTCGTCGGGCACTGAAGCTTTCTTT | CSVDRASSGTEAFF
TRBJ2-3 | TRBD2 | . | TRBV28 | TGTGCCAGCAGTTCGGGGCTAGCGGCCGAGCAGTATTTT | CASSSGLAAEQYF
TRBJ2-7 | . | . | TRBV6-1 | TGTGCCAGCAGCCGGAGCTCCTACGAGCAGTACTTC | CASSRSSYEQYF
TRBJ1-5 | . | once | TRBV28 | TGTGCCAGCAGTTTACTTTCGTGGCAGGGTCATCAGCCCCAGCATTTT | CASSLLSWQGHQPQHF
TRBJ2-4 | . | . | TRBV9 | TGTGCCAGCAGCGTAGATTGGGGGGGCGCAGCCAAAAACATTCAGTACTTC | CASSVDWGGAAKNIQYF
TRBJ1-1 | . | . | TRBV19 | TGTGCCAGTAGTATAGGGCCGCGCGGTGAAGCTTTCTTT | CASSIGPRGEAFF